These 23 T cell receptor beta chains were all obtained from the same sample, sequenced in a study of blood T cell repertoires in COVID-19. Using immunoSEQ multiplex PCR, the repertoire was profiled, and TCRdb retains in-frame clones only, with some absent. The table includes 150,000 or so clones, roughly 80% detected once. The sequencing input was peripheral blood. These TCRs come from a woman aged 50 to 60 with active or convalescent COVID-19.

This chain uses TRBV2 with TRBJ2-7; D gene ambiguous. Trimming pared 3 bases from V and 4 bases from J, leaving 10 bases between. The CDR3 is 13 amino acids. CDR1 and CDR2 from the germline V gene are SNHLY and FYNNEI. CDR3 in DNA: TGTGCCAGCAGTGAGGCTAGACCTTACGAGCAGTACTTC. The encoded protein is CASSEARPYEQYF.

This clone turned up a few times. V gene TRBV7-8 combines with J gene TRBJ1-5; 9 nucleotides match TRBD1. The V gene's germline CDR1 is SGHVS and CDR2 FQNEAQ. The CDR3 is made up of 16 amino acids. J was trimmed by 7 bases and V by 0 bases; bases with no gene match: 7. DNA of the CDR3: TGTGCCAGCAGCTTAGCAGGACAGGGGAATGGGCAGCCCCAGCATTTT. It translates to CASSLAGQGNGQPQHF.

The rearrangement joins TRBV6-5 to TRBJ2-7; 8 positions match TRBD2. Per germline, CDR1 MNHEY and CDR2 SVGAGI. J gave up 7 bases and V 2 bases, and 7 bases lay outside the gene matches. This CDR3 contains 14 residues. DNA for the CDR3: TGTGCCAGCAGTTACAGCGGGAGAGATCTTGAGCAGTACTTC. It yields the protein CASSYSGRDLEQYF.

This clone was counted only a few times. The chain combines TRBV5-1 with TRBJ2-5; D possibly corresponds to TRBD2 (5 bases). The V end lost 0 bases, the J end lost 1 base, and 7 bases lay between the germline ends. Germline assignment: CDR1 SGHRS and CDR2 YFSETQ. The CDR3 sequence is 14 residues long. Written as DNA, the CDR3 is TGCGCCAGCAGCTTGGCGCTAGCCCAAGAGACCCAGTACTTC. Translated, it gives CASSLALAQETQYF. The complete variable domain, with remaining parts taken from reference TRBV5-1 and TRBJ2-5, reads KAGVTQTPRYLIKTRGQQVTLSCSPISGHRSVSWYQQTPGQGLQFLFEYFSETQRNKGNFPGRFSGRQFSNSRSEMNVSTLELGDSALYLCASSLALAQETQYFGPGTRLLVL.

This clone was detected only a few times. The chain is built from TRBV4-1 and TRBJ2-3; 10 bases fit TRBD2. The CDR3 is 17 amino acids. CDR1 and CDR2 (germline): MGHRA, YSYEKL. The V segment lost 0 bases and the J segment 2 bases; nucleotides outside the gene matches: 5. In DNA, the CDR3 is TGCGCCAGCAGCCAAGAAAGGACTAGCGGACTCACAGATACGCAGTATTTT. Its protein product is CASSQERTSGLTDTQYF.

The rearrangement uses TRBV18 and TRBJ1-1; D may be TRBD1 (6 bases). CDR3 length: 19 residues. Trimming left V 4 bases short and J 2 bases short, with 26 bases between. Germline lookup yields CDR1 KGHSH and CDR2 LQKENI. The CDR3 sequence: CASSQPPEGGGFINTEAFF. DNA for the CDR3: TGTGCCAGCTCACAACCTCCAGAGGGAGGGGGATTTATCAACACTGAAGCTTTCTTT.

This clone was found a few times. The rearrangement joins TRBV6-5 to TRBJ1-6; D is possibly TRBD1 (5 bases). The V and J ends lost 6 bases and 7 bases respectively, with 13 bases between them. This CDR3 contains 14 residues. The germline gives CDR1 MNHEY, CDR2 SVGAGI. CDR3 coding DNA: TGTGCCAGCAGGGAGGGACGGCCGAATTCACCCCTCCACTTT. As protein: CASREGRPNSPLHF.

The V call is TRBV11-2, the J call TRBJ2-7, with 11 bases fitting TRBD1. Germline V lookup: CDR1 SGHAT, CDR2 FQNNGV. The ends lost 4 bases at V and 4 bases at J; junction bases unmatched: 6. The CDR3 extends over 15 amino acids. CDR3 region: CASSSLGTGGYEQYF. The CDR3 DNA follows: TGTGCCAGCAGCTCCCTCGGGACAGGGGGGTACGAGCAGTACTTC.

This sequence joins TRBV3-1 (or the pseudogene TRBV3-2) and TRBJ2-5, with 10 bases fitting TRBD2. CDR3 length: 16 amino acids. V dropped 1 base and J dropped 2; count of bases not matched to a gene: 4. Germline assignment: CDR1 LGHDT and CDR2 YNNKEL (reference sequence). CDR3 nucleotides: TGTGCCAGCAGCCAAGTGAGCGGGGGGGGGCAAGAGACCCAGTACTTC. Translating gives CASSQVSGGGQETQYF.

The chain has TRBV19 and TRBJ2-4; the match to TRBD2 covers 12 bases. From germline, CDR1 is LNHDA and CDR2 SQIVND (reference sequence). The CDR3 is 16 amino acids. After removal of 5 bases from V and 6 bases from J, the junction contained 8 bases not matched to a gene. The chain's CDR3 is CASSLNLAGGGNIQYF. The DNA of the CDR3 is TGTGCCAGTAGTCTCAACCTAGCGGGAGGGGGAAACATTCAGTACTTC.

The chain links TRBV6-6 to TRBJ2-2; D might be TRBD2 (5 bases). Germline V gene lookup returns CDR1 MNHNY and CDR2 SVGAGI (reference sequence). CDR3 size: 14 residues. V was cut by 6 bases and J by 6 bases, with 14 bases left in between. The CDR3 region has the DNA TGTGCCAGCAGCGGTATAACGCGGGCCGGGGAGCTGTTTTTT. This translates into CASSGITRAGELFF.

In its sample, this clone was seen a few times. The V and J genes are TRBV13 and TRBJ2-7; 12 bases are a match to TRBD2. With 3 bases clipped from V and 7 bases from J, the junction kept 13 bases outside the gene matches. Germline V gives CDR1 PRHDT, CDR2 FYEKMQ (reference sequence). The CDR3 length is 17 residues. CDR3 residues: CASSFLSSGRAYREQYF. The CDR3 nucleotides are TGTGCCAGCAGCTTCCTATCTAGCGGGAGGGCCTATAGAGAGCAGTACTTC.

This chain joins TRBV5-1 and TRBJ1-1; 7 bases agree with TRBD1. CDR3 length equals 16 residues. Germline V gives CDR1 SGHRS, CDR2 YFSETQ. V was pared by 4 bases and J by 3 bases, with 12 bases of the junction left unmatched. This CDR3 is CASSPGLTGEDTEAFF. The CDR3 DNA reads TGCGCCAGCAGCCCGGGTCTAACAGGGGAGGACACTGAAGCTTTCTTT. The variable domain in full, completed from reference TRBV5-1 and TRBJ1-1, reads KAGVTQTPRYLIKTRGQQVTLSCSPISGHRSVSWYQQTPGQGLQFLFEYFSETQRNKGNFPGRFSGRQFSNSRSEMNVSTLELGDSALYLCASSPGLTGEDTEAFFGQGTRLTVV.

This clone has only a few counts. CDR3 sequence reads: CSVAHANNEQFF. The CDR3, as DNA: TGCAGCGTGGCCCACGCAAACAATGAGCAGTTCTTC. The rearrangement links TRBV29-1 to TRBJ2-1; D unresolved. Germline CDR1 is SQVTM and CDR2 is ANQGSEA. V was clipped by 6 bases and J by 5 bases, with 11 bases between them. The CDR3 covers 12 residues.

The gene calls are TRBV3-1 (or the pseudogene TRBV3-2) and TRBJ2-7, with 13 bases identical to TRBD2. The CDR3 contains 15 residues. The trim removed 5 bases at V and 9 bases at J, leaving 10 bases unmatched. Germline-derived CDR1 and CDR2 are LGHDT and YNNKEL (reference sequence). The CDR3 DNA sequence: TGTGCCAGCAGCGGCATGGGACTAGCGGGATTTACGCAGTACTTC. Residues: CASSGMGLAGFTQYF.

J is TRBJ2-7 and V is TRBV6-2 or TRBV6-3, with TRBD1 as a possible D gene (5 bases). Trimming left V 2 bases short and J 7 bases short, with 12 bases between. There are 13 residues in the CDR3. Per the germline V gene, CDR1 is MNHEY and CDR2 is SVGEGT. The CDR3 DNA sequence: TGTGCCAGCAGTTACACCCAGGGTAAGGAGCAGTACTTC. Amino acids: CASSYTQGKEQYF.

The V gene is TRBV12-5, the J gene TRBJ2-1, with TRBD1 identical over 11 bases. Germline loops: CDR1 LGHNT, CDR2 FRNRAP. The CDR3 is 16 residues long. With V trimmed by 0 bases and J by 6 bases, 4 bases remained unmatched. As DNA, the CDR3 is TGTGCTAGTGGTTTGGTGTGGGACAGGGGGAGCAATGAGCAGTTCTTC. This sequence encodes CASGLVWDRGSNEQFF.

This clone was counted a few times. The V and J genes are TRBV7-2 and TRBJ2-3; D ambiguous. This CDR3 region has 17 residues. In germline, CDR1 is SGHTA, CDR2 FQGNSA. V was cut by 5 bases and J by 1 base, with 19 bases left in between. The CDR3 DNA reads TGTGCCAGCAGCCCTAGACTCTCCAACCCCCGCACAGATACGCAGTATTTT. It encodes CASSPRLSNPRTDTQYF.

V and J are TRBV5-5 and TRBJ2-3; D gene unclear. Deletions cut 3 bases from V and 2 bases from J, with 10 bases between. The CDR3 contains 14 residues. The germline gives CDR1 SGHKS, CDR2 YYEKEE (reference sequence). CDR3 sequence: CASSSQIHTDTQYF. CDR3 nucleotides: TGTGCCAGCAGCTCCCAGATCCACACAGATACGCAGTATTTT.

The chain recombines TRBV27 with TRBJ2-3; D gene uncertain. The CDR3 extends over 13 amino acids. Per the germline V gene, CDR1 is MNHEY and CDR2 is SMNVEV (reference sequence). The V end lost 3 bases, the J end lost 4 bases, and 8 bases lay between the germline ends. CDR3 region: CASSFKPPDTQYF. CDR3 coding DNA: TGTGCCAGCAGTTTTAAGCCACCAGATACGCAGTATTTT.

This chain connects TRBV6-6 to TRBJ2-3; D is unresolved. Germline lookup yields CDR1 MNHNY and CDR2 SVGAGI (reference sequence). This CDR3 spans 16 amino acids. V was clipped by 3 bases and J by 0 bases, with 13 bases between them. DNA of the CDR3: TGTGCCAGCAGTTATCGGTCTTCTACTAGCACAGATACGCAGTATTTT. Amino acid sequence: CASSYRSSTSTDTQYF.

The rearrangement joins TRBV7-6 to TRBJ1-4, with 9 bases that match TRBD1. The CDR3 runs to 15 residues. V dropped 5 bases and J dropped 7; count of bases not matched to a gene: 8. Germline V lookup: CDR1 SGHVS, CDR2 FNYEAQ. CDR3 nucleotides: TGTGCCAGCAGCGCTACGGGACAGGGCGGTGAAAAACTGTTTTTT. Its translation: CASSATGQGGEKLFF.

This clone was detected only once. The chain couples TRBV19 to TRBJ2-1; TRBD2 matches 8 bases. Germline CDR1 and CDR2: LNHDA and SQIVND (reference sequence). V dropped 2 bases and J dropped 0; count of bases not matched to a gene: 3. The CDR3 loop spans 16 amino acids. CDR3 in DNA: TGTGCCAGTAGTATATCTAGCGGGTACTCCTACAATGAGCAGTTCTTC. This codes for CASSISSGYSYNEQFF.